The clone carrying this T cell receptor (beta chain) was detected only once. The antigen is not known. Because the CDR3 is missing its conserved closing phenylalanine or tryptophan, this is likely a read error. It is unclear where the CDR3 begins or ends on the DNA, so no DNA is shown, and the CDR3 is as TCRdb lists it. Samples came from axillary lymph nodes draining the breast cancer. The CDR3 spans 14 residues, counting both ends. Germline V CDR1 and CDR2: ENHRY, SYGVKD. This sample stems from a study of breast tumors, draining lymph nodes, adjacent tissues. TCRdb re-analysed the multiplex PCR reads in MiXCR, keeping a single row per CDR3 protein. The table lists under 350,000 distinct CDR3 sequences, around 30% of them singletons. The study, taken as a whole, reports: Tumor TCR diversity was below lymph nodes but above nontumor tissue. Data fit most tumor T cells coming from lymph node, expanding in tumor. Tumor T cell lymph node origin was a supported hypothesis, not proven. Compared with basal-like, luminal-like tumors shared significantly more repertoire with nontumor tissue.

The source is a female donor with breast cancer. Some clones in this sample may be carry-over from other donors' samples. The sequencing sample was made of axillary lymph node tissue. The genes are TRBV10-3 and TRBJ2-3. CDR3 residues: CAISESFSGSVGFS.